Listed here are 26 T cell receptor beta chains from one sample, sequenced in a study of blood T cell repertoires in COVID-19. TCRdb keeps only in-frame clones here, not all; method: immunoSEQ multiplex PCR. The sample shows hundreds of thousands of clones, roughly 90% of them seen only once. Sequenced input: PBMCs or T cells enriched from blood (not recorded which). The receptors were gathered from a woman between 40 and 50 years old who had recovered from COVID-19.

V is TRBV12-3 or TRBV12-4 and J is TRBJ2-1; D unresolved. V dropped 1 base and J dropped 13 bases, with 11 bases sitting between them. The CDR3 loop spans 12 amino acids. The CDR3 DNA follows: TGTGCCAGCAGTTTAGGGTGGTGGCTTCAGTTCTTC. It encodes CASSLGWWLQFF.

The chain employs TRBV6-6 and TRBJ1-5; D not certain. Looked up from germline, CDR1 is MNHNY and CDR2 is SVGAGI (reference sequence). The length of the CDR3 is 14 residues. V was shortened by 5 bases and J by 7 bases, with 15 bases between the two germline ends. DNA for the CDR3: TGTGCCAGCAGTCCCTCACCTGCGAGGCAGCCCCAGCATTTT. Its protein product is CASSPSPARQPQHF.

This rearrangement joins TRBV6-5 to TRBJ2-7, with 9 bases lining up with TRBD2. The CDR3 is made up of 14 amino acids. CDR1 and CDR2 (germline): MNHEY, SVGAGI. The trim removed 7 bases at V and 2 bases at J, leaving 6 bases unmatched. The chain's CDR3 is CASTPSGTPYEQYF. CDR3 in DNA: TGTGCCAGCACCCCTAGCGGGACCCCCTACGAGCAGTACTTC.

The rearrangement links TRBV7-2 to TRBJ1-1; D possibly corresponds to TRBD1 (5 bases). Germline loops: CDR1 SGHTA, CDR2 FQGNSA. V dropped 6 bases and J dropped 0 bases, with 17 bases sitting between them. This CDR3 comprises 16 residues. The CDR3 sequence: CASSLDPRAMNTEAFF. CDR3 nucleotides: TGTGCCAGCAGTCTCGACCCCAGGGCTATGAACACTGAAGCTTTCTTT.

CDR3 sequence: CASSLKVYSGTDTQYF. The CDR3 bases are TGTGCCAGCAGCTTAAAGGTATACAGTGGGACAGATACGCAGTATTTT. This chain joins TRBV3-1 (or the pseudogene TRBV3-2) and TRBJ2-3; D is undetermined. The V end was cut by 5 bases, the J end by 3 bases, with 18 bases between. The CDR3 spans 16 residues. Germline V gene lookup returns CDR1 LGHDT and CDR2 YNNKEL (reference sequence).

A word on this clone: Compared with germline, one end of the junction differs, possibly owing to a read error. The chain couples TRBV7-7 to TRBJ2-5, with 13 bases that match TRBD2. Per germline, CDR1 SSHAT and CDR2 FNYEAQ (reference sequence). The CDR3 is made up of 17 amino acids. The CDR3 protein is CASSASGTSGTQETQYF. The CDR3 nucleotides read TGTGCTAGCAGCGCTTCCGGGACTAGCGGGACTCAAGAGACCCAGTACTTC. The full variable domain, with the rest looked up from reference TRBV7-7 and TRBJ2-5, is GAGVSQSPRYKVTKRGQDVTLRCDPISSHATLYWYQQALGQGPEFLTYFNYEAQPDKSGLPSDRFSAERPEGSISTLTIQRTEQRDSAMYRCASSASGTSGTQETQYFGPGTRLLVL.

The V and J genes are TRBV28 and TRBJ2-7; D ambiguous. The V gene's germline CDR1 is MDHEN and CDR2 SYDVKM. The CDR3 is 16 residues long. Trimming stripped 5 bases from V and 5 bases from J, with 22 bases between. DNA for the CDR3: TGTGCCAGCAGTCCCATAACGAAGGAGCACGGTAACGAGCAGTACTTC. Residues: CASSPITKEHGNEQYF.

This clone was recorded only once. This chain uses TRBV5-1 with TRBJ1-5; the match to TRBD1 covers 8 bases. CDR1 SGHRS and CDR2 YFSETQ come from the germline V gene. The V and J ends lost 4 bases and 3 bases, in that order; junction bases with no gene match: 6. CDR3 length: 15 amino acids. The CDR3 here is CASSTTGENNQPQHF. The DNA for the CDR3 is TGCGCCAGCAGCACGACAGGGGAAAACAATCAGCCCCAGCATTTT. The entire variable domain, with the rest obtained from reference TRBV5-1 and TRBJ1-5, is as follows: KAGVTQTPRYLIKTRGQQVTLSCSPISGHRSVSWYQQTPGQGLQFLFEYFSETQRNKGNFPGRFSGRQFSNSRSEMNVSTLELGDSALYLCASSTTGENNQPQHFGDGTRLSIL.

This rearrangement joins TRBV3-1 (or the pseudogene TRBV3-2) to TRBJ2-6; TRBD1 matches 11 bases. CDR1 and CDR2 from the germline V gene are LGHDT and YNNKEL (reference sequence). The CDR3 spans 17 residues. V trimming: 3 bases; J trimming: 0 bases; junction bases outside the gene matches: 1. CDR3 sequence (DNA): TGTGCCAGCAGCCACGGGACAGGGGGCTCTGGGGCCAACGTCCTGACTTTC. Protein: CASSHGTGGSGANVLTF.

This rearrangement joins TRBV10-3 to TRBJ1-3, with D possibly being TRBD1 (6 bases). This CDR3 contains 16 residues. V dropped 3 bases and J dropped 4 bases, with 16 bases sitting between them. Germline CDR1 ENHRY, CDR2 SYGVKD. CDR3 nucleotides: TGTGCCATCAGTGATAAGTCAGCCACAGGGGGAAACACCATATATTTT. It is translated as CAISDKSATGGNTIYF.

DNA for the CDR3: TGTGCCAGTAGTTCGGCGGGGACAGGGGGCTCGGATGAGCAGTTCTTC. Translating it yields CASSSAGTGGSDEQFF. This chain connects TRBV19 to TRBJ2-1; TRBD1 matches at 12 bases. CDR3 size: 16 residues. Germline lookup yields CDR1 LNHDA and CDR2 SQIVND (reference sequence). The J segment lost 8 bases and the V segment lost 5 bases, leaving 10 bases of the junction unmatched.

The chain joins TRBV3-1 (or the pseudogene TRBV3-2) to TRBJ2-1; TRBD2 agrees at 11 bases. Germline assignment: CDR1 LGHDT and CDR2 YNNKEL (reference sequence). CDR3 length equals 17 residues. Losses at the gene ends were 8 bases for V and 8 bases for J; bases not matched to a gene: 17. Here the CDR3 DNA reads TGTGCCAGCGACGGACTAGCGGGTATGGTTCCGGAATATGAGCAGTTCTTC. It specifies CASDGLAGMVPEYEQFF.

The V gene is TRBV6-5, the J gene TRBJ2-7; tentative D call: TRBD1 (6 bases). Trimming took 0 bases from V and 2 from J, leaving 8 bases between them. Per the germline V gene, CDR1 is MNHEY and CDR2 is SVGAGI. The length of the CDR3 is 14 residues. This chain's CDR3 is CASSYSRGPYEQYF. In DNA, the CDR3 is TGTGCCAGCAGTTACTCCAGGGGTCCCTACGAGCAGTACTTC.

This clone was seen a handful of times. The V call is TRBV28, the J call TRBJ2-7, with 9 bases that match TRBD2. The trim removed 6 bases at V and 0 bases at J, leaving 9 bases unmatched. In germline, CDR1 is MDHEN, CDR2 SYDVKM. The CDR3 totals 16 residues. The CDR3 DNA is TGTGCCAGCAGGCCCGATACTAGCGGGTTCTCCTACGAGCAGTACTTC. Protein: CASRPDTSGFSYEQYF.

Points on this clone: An end of the junction differs from the germline gene, which may be a read error. Here the CDR3 reads CASTLTGGKLFF. The CDR3 region has the DNA TGTGCCAGCACTTTAACAGGTGGAAAACTGTTTTTT. The chain couples TRBV12-3 or TRBV12-4 to TRBJ1-4; a possible D gene is TRBD1 (5 bases). The length of the CDR3 is 12 residues.

The V and J genes are TRBV11-3 and TRBJ2-2; no reliable D call. V lost 3 bases to trimming and J lost 8 bases, with 4 bases between them. Germline loops: CDR1 SGHNT, CDR2 YENEEA. CDR3 length: 11 residues. The DNA of the CDR3 is TGTGCCAGCAGCTTGCGGGGGGAGCTGTTTTTT. This encodes CASSLRGELFF.

The rearrangement links TRBV28 to TRBJ2-7, with 9 bases identical to TRBD1. V was pared by 2 bases and J by 2 bases, with 4 bases of the junction left unmatched. The CDR3 runs 15 residues. Germline CDR1 MDHEN, CDR2 SYDVKM. CDR3 sequence: CASSLTGQGTYEQYF. CDR3 coding DNA: TGTGCCAGCAGTTTAACGGGACAGGGAACCTACGAGCAGTACTTC. Complete variable domain (other parts from reference TRBV28 and TRBJ2-7): DVKVTQSSRYLVKRTGEKVFLECVQDMDHENMFWYRQDPGLGLRLIYFSYDVKMKEKGDIPEGYSVSREKKERFSLILESASTNQTSMYLCASSLTGQGTYEQYFGPGTRLTVT.

V usage is TRBV24-1 and J usage is TRBJ2-2, with TRBD1 matching over 8 bases. Trimming removed 4 bases from V and 2 bases from J; junction bases left unmatched: 11. The CDR3 runs to 18 residues. Germline V CDR1 and CDR2: KGHDR, SFDVKD. This chain's CDR3 is CATSEPPGDRINTGELFF. The CDR3 nucleotides are TGTGCCACCAGTGAGCCCCCCGGGGACAGGATAAACACCGGGGAGCTGTTTTTT.

The chain uses TRBV7-9 and TRBJ1-1; 8 bases line up with TRBD1. The CDR3 has 15 residues. CDR1 is SEHNR and CDR2 is FQNEAQ in the germline V gene (reference sequence). Trimming cost V 5 bases and J 1 base; bases outside gene matches: 6. This CDR3 is CASSRPGQANTEAFF. CDR3 coding DNA: TGTGCCAGCAGCCGGCCGGGACAGGCGAACACTGAAGCTTTCTTT.

The V and J genes are TRBV7-2 and TRBJ1-3, with 7 bases lining up with TRBD1. Germline V gene sequence: CDR1 SGHTA, CDR2 FQGNSA. The trim removed 4 bases at V and 0 bases at J, leaving 3 bases unmatched. CDR3 length: 15 residues. The CDR3 loop is CASSWGQFSGNTIYF. CDR3 sequence (DNA): TGTGCCAGCAGCTGGGGACAGTTCTCTGGAAACACCATATATTTT.

This chain connects TRBV9 to TRBJ2-3; D is uncertain. Germline lookup yields CDR1 SGDLS and CDR2 YYNGEE. The CDR3 contains 12 residues. V lost 4 bases and J 5 bases, leaving 8 bases between the germline ends. The CDR3 coding sequence is TGTGCCAGCAGCCCAATAGAAGATACGCAGTATTTT. Its protein is CASSPIEDTQYF.

The rearrangement uses TRBV15 and TRBJ2-7; 9 bases agree with TRBD1. The CDR3 runs 15 residues. V shed 3 bases and J 5 bases; nucleotides not matched to a gene: 8. Germline CDR1 is LNHNV and CDR2 is YYDKDF (reference sequence). CDR3 protein: CATSSLQGASDEQYF. The CDR3 nucleotides are TGTGCCACCAGCAGTCTACAGGGGGCGAGCGACGAGCAGTACTTC.

The rearrangement links TRBV7-9 to TRBJ2-1; 8 bases fit TRBD1. Trimming removed 10 bases from V and 9 bases from J; junction bases left unmatched: 14. Germline assignment: CDR1 SEHNR and CDR2 FQNEAQ (reference sequence). The CDR3 consists of 14 residues. The CDR3 region has the DNA TGTGCCACTAGACAGGGGCTAGCAGGCGGTGAGCAGTTCTTC. This gives the protein CATRQGLAGGEQFF.

This clone was seen once. The J gene is TRBJ2-3, the V gene TRBV2, with a tentative D call TRBD2 (5 bases). Trimming cost V 3 bases and J 8 bases, with 18 bases left between them. This CDR3 has 15 residues. The germline gives CDR1 SNHLY, CDR2 FYNNEI. CDR3 DNA sequence: TGTGCCAGCAGTGAGGTGGGAGCCCCCAGCGGTACGCAGTATTTT. It encodes CASSEVGAPSGTQYF.

J is TRBJ2-5 and V is TRBV11-3; 7 nucleotides line up with TRBD2. Germline V gene lookup returns CDR1 SGHNT and CDR2 YENEEA. There are 15 residues in the CDR3. Trimming at V came to 0 bases and at J to 4 bases, leaving 5 bases not matched to a gene. CDR3: CASSLDGGSSETQYF. CDR3 DNA sequence: TGTGCCAGCAGCTTAGACGGCGGGAGTTCAGAGACCCAGTACTTC.

This chain joins TRBV3-1 (or the pseudogene TRBV3-2) and TRBJ2-7; 7 nucleotides line up with TRBD2. Trimming removed 1 base from V and 6 bases from J; junction bases left unmatched: 3. The germline CDR1 and CDR2 sequences are LGHDT and YNNKEL (reference sequence). The CDR3 consists of 13 residues. The CDR3 loop is CASSQGREGEQYF. In nucleotides, the CDR3 is TGTGCCAGCAGCCAAGGGAGGGAGGGCGAGCAGTACTTC.